Shown below are 26 T cell receptor beta chains from a single sample sequenced in a study of T-cell memory formation after mild COVID-19. MiXCR, applied by TCRdb to the 5' RACE reads, yields one record per CDR3 protein. The repertoire holds 550,000 to 600,000 distinct CDR3 sequences, with roughly a fifth as singletons. The sequenced sample consisted of PBMCs or a T cell subset sorted from them (not recorded which). The receptors were gathered from an adult woman who had mild COVID-19 (a few samples of this study predate the infection). Cell type and time point are not known.

This clonotype came up a few times. V gene TRBV7-2 combines with J gene TRBJ1-2; possibly TRBD1 for D (5 bases). The CDR3 has 15 amino acids. Germline V gives CDR1 SGHTA, CDR2 FQGNSA. V was trimmed by 5 bases and J by 5 bases, leaving 18 bases between them. CDR3 DNA sequence: TGTGCCAGCAGCCCTCAAACCGGGACGGGGTATGGCTACACCTTC. It codes for CASSPQTGTGYGYTF.

There are many counts of this clonotype. The chain is built from TRBV11-2 and TRBJ1-1; 9 bases are shared with TRBD1. V shed 7 bases, J shed 0 bases, and the junction held 12 bases outside the gene matches. In germline, CDR1 is SGHAT, CDR2 FQNNGV. This CDR3 is 17 amino acids long. CDR3 nucleotide sequence: TGTGCCAGCAACTTTAACGCCGGGACAGGGATGAACACTGAAGCTTTCTTT. It specifies CASNFNAGTGMNTEAFF.

This clonotype was recorded many times. The chain joins TRBV9 to TRBJ2-4, with no clear D. Germline-derived CDR1 and CDR2 are SGDLS and YYNGEE. V gave up 4 bases and J gave up 10 bases, with 9 bases separating them. CDR3 length equals 11 residues. The CDR3 sequence is CASSPGTIQYF. CDR3 in DNA: TGTGCCAGCAGCCCCGGAACGATTCAGTACTTC.

This clonotype has more than one count but fewer than ten. The chain employs TRBV2 and TRBJ2-3; no definite D call. This CDR3 has 13 amino acids. Trimming stripped 3 bases from V and 6 bases from J, with 10 bases between. Germline CDR1 is SNHLY and CDR2 is FYNNEI. The CDR3 here is CASSEGRADTQYF. The CDR3 DNA follows: TGTGCCAGCAGTGAGGGTAGAGCGGATACGCAGTATTTT. Full variable domain (rest looked up from reference TRBV2 and TRBJ2-3): EPEVTQTPSHQVTQMGQEVILRCVPISNHLYFYWYRQILGQKVEFLVSFYNNEISEKSEIFDDQFSVERPDGSNFTLKIRSTKLEDSAMYFCASSEGRADTQYFGPGTRLTVL.

The rearrangement links TRBV5-1 to TRBJ2-2, with 7 bases identical to TRBD1. J was trimmed by 5 bases and V by 5 bases; bases with no gene match: 6. Germline CDR1 is SGHRS and CDR2 is YFSETQ. The CDR3 is 14 residues long. Written as DNA, the CDR3 is TGCGCCAGCAGGACGGGACAGAGGACCGGGGAGCTGTTTTTT. Translated: CASRTGQRTGELFF.

J is TRBJ2-3 and V is TRBV5-1; perhaps TRBD1 as D (6 bases). The CDR3 covers 15 residues. Germline CDR1 reads SGHRS; CDR2 reads YFSETQ. Trimming cost V 4 bases and J 6 bases, with 18 bases left between them. The CDR3 reads CASSEVGQGPDTQYF. The CDR3 region has the DNA TGCGCCAGCAGCGAGGTCGGGCAGGGGCCCGATACGCAGTATTTT.

This clonotype has more than one count but fewer than ten. The V gene is TRBV14, the J gene TRBJ2-7; D may be TRBD2 (5 bases). This CDR3 is built from 16 residues. Germline-derived CDR1 and CDR2 are SGHDN and FVKESK. Trimming shortened V by 3 bases and J by 2 bases, and 17 bases separated the two germline ends. The CDR3 coding sequence is TGTGCCAGCAGCCAGGCACTTCCGGGAAAGACCTACGAGCAGTACTTC. Its protein product is CASSQALPGKTYEQYF.

The chain joins TRBV5-5 to TRBJ2-1; 8 positions agree with TRBD1. There are 15 residues in the CDR3. Germline trimming cut 1 base from V and 5 bases from J; bases unmatched to any gene: 5. Germline assignment: CDR1 SGHKS and CDR2 YYEKEE (reference sequence). The CDR3 spells CASSLWVTGDNEQFF. Written as DNA, the CDR3 is TGTGCCAGCAGCTTGTGGGTGACAGGGGACAATGAGCAGTTCTTC.

The J gene is TRBJ1-5, the V gene TRBV4-1; 7 positions agree with TRBD1. CDR1 is MGHRA and CDR2 is YSYEKL in the germline V gene. This CDR3 comprises 15 residues. The V gene end was trimmed by 1 base and the J gene end by 4 bases; junction bases not matched to a gene: 4. CDR3 nucleotides: TGCGCCAGCAGCCAAGTGGGACAGAGAAATCAGCCCCAGCATTTT. It specifies CASSQVGQRNQPQHF.

The CDR3 DNA is TGCAGTGCTAGTAAACTAGCGGGGGCCGAAATTAGCACAGATACGCAGTATTTT. Amino acid sequence: CSASKLAGAEISTDTQYF. This chain connects TRBV20-1 to TRBJ2-3, with 11 bases identical to TRBD2. Per the germline V gene, CDR1 is DFQATT and CDR2 is SNEGSKA (reference sequence). Unmatched junction bases numbered 11, after V lost 3 bases and J lost 0 bases. The CDR3 loop spans 18 amino acids.

The table lists this clonotype with a few counts. The chain couples TRBV11-3 to TRBJ2-7; possible D gene TRBD2, 5 bases. The germline gives CDR1 SGHNT, CDR2 YENEEA. V lost 2 bases and J lost 3, with 8 bases in between. The CDR3 is 13 amino acids. The CDR3 spells CASSLFAGYEQYF. Here the CDR3 DNA reads TGTGCCAGCAGCTTATTTGCGGGCTACGAGCAGTACTTC. Using reference TRBV11-3 and TRBJ2-7 for the parts outside the CDR3, the full variable domain is EAGVVQSPRYKIIEKKQPVAFWCNPISGHNTLYWYLQNLGQGPELLIRYENEEAVDDSQLPKDRFSAERLKGVDSTLKIQPAELGDSAVYLCASSLFAGYEQYFGPGTRLTVT.

The chain employs TRBV7-9 and TRBJ2-5; 11 bases agree with TRBD1. The germline V gene encodes CDR1 SEHNR and CDR2 FQNEAQ (reference sequence). V lost 4 bases and J lost 2; bases outside the gene matches: 0. There are 14 residues in the CDR3. CDR3 residues: CASSWDRGQETQYF. CDR3 sequence (DNA): TGTGCCAGCAGCTGGGACAGGGGGCAAGAGACCCAGTACTTC.

The V call is TRBV15, the J call TRBJ2-7; D assignment may be TRBD1 or TRBD2 (5 bases each). The CDR3 spans 14 residues. V lost 6 bases and J lost 6, with 18 bases in between. Germline assignment: CDR1 LNHNV and CDR2 YYDKDF (reference sequence). As DNA, the CDR3 is TGTGCCACCAGTGAAGAGATTGGGGGTCCCGAGCAGTACTTC. This sequence encodes CATSEEIGGPEQYF. The entire variable domain, with the rest obtained from reference TRBV15 and TRBJ2-7, is as follows: DAMVIQNPRYQVTQFGKPVTLSCSQTLNHNVMYWYQQKSSQAPKLLFHYYDKDFNNEADTPDNFQSRRPNTSFCFLDIRSPGLGDTAMYLCATSEEIGGPEQYFGPGTRLTVT.

The rearrangement links TRBV6-5 to TRBJ1-4; 7 bases match TRBD1. The CDR3 totals 14 residues. V was pared by 4 bases and J by 8 bases, with 7 bases of the junction left unmatched. Germline V lookup: CDR1 MNHEY, CDR2 SVGAGI. The chain's CDR3 is CASSLIQGREKLFF. The CDR3 DNA reads TGTGCCAGCAGTTTAATACAGGGGCGGGAAAAACTGTTTTTT.

A few counts support this clonotype. The chain is built from TRBV6-6 and TRBJ1-4; 8 bases agree with TRBD1. This CDR3 contains 15 residues. CDR1 is MNHNY and CDR2 is SVGAGI in the germline V gene (reference sequence). J gave up 3 bases and V 5 bases, and 5 bases lay outside the gene matches. The CDR3 protein is CASSPAQGANEKLFF. DNA of the CDR3: TGTGCCAGCAGTCCGGCACAGGGGGCTAATGAAAAACTGTTTTTT.

This clonotype occurred a few times. The chain is built from TRBV5-1 and TRBJ2-6; D tentatively reads TRBD1 or TRBD2 (5 bases each). V was pared by 3 bases and J by 2 bases, with 15 bases between. CDR3 length equals 17 residues. The V gene's germline CDR1 is SGHRS and CDR2 YFSETQ. CDR3 in DNA: TGCGCCAGCAGCTCACTGCCACTGGGGGCTGGGGCCAACGTCCTGACTTTC. This encodes CASSSLPLGAGANVLTF. The full variable domain, rest sourced from reference TRBV5-1 and TRBJ2-6, is KAGVTQTPRYLIKTRGQQVTLSCSPISGHRSVSWYQQTPGQGLQFLFEYFSETQRNKGNFPGRFSGRQFSNSRSEMNVSTLELGDSALYLCASSSLPLGAGANVLTFGAGSRLTVL.

This chain links TRBV11-3 with TRBJ2-3, with TRBD2 matching over 8 bases. The V gene end was trimmed by 5 bases and the J gene end by 8 bases; junction bases not matched to a gene: 6. The V gene's germline CDR1 is SGHNT and CDR2 YENEEA. The CDR3 totals 13 residues. This CDR3 is CASSGRGAVTQYF. The CDR3 region has the DNA TGTGCCAGCAGCGGGCGGGGGGCCGTTACGCAGTATTTT.

The gene calls are TRBV4-1 and TRBJ2-7; no clear D. The CDR3 extends over 14 amino acids. Germline V CDR1 and CDR2: MGHRA, YSYEKL. The V gene lost 0 bases and the J gene lost 2 bases, with 8 bases spanning the gap. CDR3 loop: CASSQEEWAYEQYF. In nucleotides, the CDR3 is TGCGCCAGCAGCCAAGAGGAGTGGGCCTACGAGCAGTACTTC.

Only a few counts were recorded for this clonotype. The chain joins TRBV7-6 to TRBJ1-1; D unclear. V lost 3 bases to trimming and J lost 1 base, with 12 bases between them. The CDR3 is made up of 15 amino acids. CDR1 is SGHVS, CDR2 FNYEAQ, per germline. In nucleotides, the CDR3 is TGTGCCAGCAGCTTCTCCCCCTTCCGGAACACTGAAGCTTTCTTT. Protein product: CASSFSPFRNTEAFF.

The sample holds one count of this clonotype. J is TRBJ2-3 and V is TRBV2, with TRBD2 matching over 9 bases. The V gene's germline CDR1 is SNHLY and CDR2 FYNNEI. Trimming at V came to 0 bases and at J to 3 bases, leaving 10 bases not matched to a gene. The CDR3 runs 18 residues. The CDR3 region is CASSEARRGGRSTDTQYF. CDR3 sequence (DNA): TGTGCCAGCAGTGAAGCAAGGCGGGGGGGCCGGAGTACAGATACGCAGTATTTT.

The sample holds a few counts of this clonotype. The chain has TRBV18 and TRBJ2-1; a weak D match, TRBD1 (5 bases). This CDR3 contains 14 residues. V lost 5 bases to trimming and J lost 4 bases, with 12 bases between them. The germline gives CDR1 KGHSH, CDR2 LQKENI. The CDR3 spells CASSVGASYNEQFF. The CDR3 coding sequence is TGTGCCAGCTCAGTAGGGGCATCTTACAATGAGCAGTTCTTC. The full variable domain, rest sourced from reference TRBV18 and TRBJ2-1, is NAGVMQNPRHLVRRRGQEARLRCSPMKGHSHVYWYRQLPEEGLKFMVYLQKENIIDESGMPKERFSAEFPKEGPSILRIQQVVRGDSAAYFCASSVGASYNEQFFGPGTRLTVL.

This clonotype was counted a few times. CDR3: CASSLLGNIASTNEQFF. CDR3 sequence (DNA): TGCGCCAGCAGCTTGTTAGGGAACATAGCGAGTACAAATGAGCAGTTCTTC. This rearrangement joins TRBV5-1 to TRBJ2-1; D possibly corresponds to TRBD2 (5 bases). The germline V gene has CDR1 SGHRS and CDR2 YFSETQ. Trimming cost V 1 base and J 7 bases, with 21 bases left between them. The CDR3 totals 17 residues.

In DNA, the CDR3 is TGTGCCAGCAGCCAGACTAGCGGGGGGCCCACAGATACGCAGTATTTT. Its protein product is CASSQTSGGPTDTQYF. The gene calls are TRBV7-3 and TRBJ2-3; 13 bases match TRBD2. CDR1 and CDR2 (germline): SGHTA, FQGTGA. V lost 5 bases, J lost 2 bases, and 4 bases stayed unmatched. The CDR3 sequence is 16 residues long.

This clonotype has only a few counts. The chain employs TRBV2 and TRBJ1-1; TRBD1 aligns across 7 bases. The CDR3 runs 14 residues. The germline V gene has CDR1 SNHLY and CDR2 FYNNEI. V was pared by 4 bases and J by 0 bases, with 2 bases of the junction left unmatched. Here the CDR3 DNA reads TGTGCCAGCAGTGTACAGGGGATGAACACTGAAGCTTTCTTT. Translation: CASSVQGMNTEAFF.

The chain employs TRBV15 and TRBJ1-2, with TRBD1 identical over 11 bases. This CDR3 comprises 17 residues. V was pared by 1 base and J by 3 bases, with 7 bases of the junction left unmatched. CDR1 and CDR2 (germline): LNHNV, YYDKDF (reference sequence). The CDR3 DNA is TGTGCCACCAGCAGAGGAACGGGACAGGGGGACGACTATGGCTACACCTTC. Amino acids: CATSRGTGQGDDYGYTF.

The chain is built from TRBV5-1 and TRBJ1-1, with D perhaps matching TRBD1 (6 bases). Germline CDR1 SGHRS, CDR2 YFSETQ. Deletions cut 0 bases from V and 6 bases from J, with 12 bases between. The length of the CDR3 is 14 residues. This CDR3 is CASSLVGGPPEAFF. The CDR3 DNA reads TGCGCCAGCAGCTTGGTCGGGGGGCCCCCTGAAGCTTTCTTT. The full variable domain, rest sourced from reference TRBV5-1 and TRBJ1-1, is KAGVTQTPRYLIKTRGQQVTLSCSPISGHRSVSWYQQTPGQGLQFLFEYFSETQRNKGNFPGRFSGRQFSNSRSEMNVSTLELGDSALYLCASSLVGGPPEAFFGQGTRLTVV.